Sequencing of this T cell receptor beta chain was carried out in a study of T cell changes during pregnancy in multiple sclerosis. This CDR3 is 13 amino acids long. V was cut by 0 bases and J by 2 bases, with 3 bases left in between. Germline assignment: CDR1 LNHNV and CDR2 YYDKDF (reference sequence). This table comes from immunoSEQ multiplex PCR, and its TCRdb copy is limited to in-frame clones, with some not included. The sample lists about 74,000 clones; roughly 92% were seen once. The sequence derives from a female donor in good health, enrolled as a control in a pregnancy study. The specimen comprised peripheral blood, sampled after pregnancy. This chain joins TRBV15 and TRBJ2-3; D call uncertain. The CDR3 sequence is CATSRDNTDTQYF. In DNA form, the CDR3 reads TGTGCCACCAGCAGAGACAACACAGATACGCAGTATTTT. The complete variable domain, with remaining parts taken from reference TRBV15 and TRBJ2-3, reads DAMVIQNPRYQVTQFGKPVTLSCSQTLNHNVMYWYQQKSSQAPKLLFHYYDKDFNNEADTPDNFQSRRPNTSFCFLDIRSPGLGDTAMYLCATSRDNTDTQYFGPGTRLTVL.